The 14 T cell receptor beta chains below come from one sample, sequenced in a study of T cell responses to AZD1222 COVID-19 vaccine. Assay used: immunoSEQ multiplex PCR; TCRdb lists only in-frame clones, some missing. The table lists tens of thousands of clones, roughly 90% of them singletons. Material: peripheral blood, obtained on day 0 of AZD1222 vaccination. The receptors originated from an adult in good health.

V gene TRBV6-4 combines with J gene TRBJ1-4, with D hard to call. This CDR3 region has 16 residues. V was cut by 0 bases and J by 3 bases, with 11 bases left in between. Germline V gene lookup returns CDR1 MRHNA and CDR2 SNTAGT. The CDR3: CASSDSGQDPNEKLFF. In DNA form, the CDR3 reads TGTGCCAGCAGTGACTCCGGGCAGGACCCTAATGAAAAACTGTTTTTT.

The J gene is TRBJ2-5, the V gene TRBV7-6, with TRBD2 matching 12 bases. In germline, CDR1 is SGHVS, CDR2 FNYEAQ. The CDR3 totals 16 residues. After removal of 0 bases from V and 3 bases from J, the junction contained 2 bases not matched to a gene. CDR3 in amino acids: CASSLAWTSGKETQYF. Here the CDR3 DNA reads TGTGCCAGCAGCTTAGCCTGGACTAGCGGGAAAGAGACCCAGTACTTC.

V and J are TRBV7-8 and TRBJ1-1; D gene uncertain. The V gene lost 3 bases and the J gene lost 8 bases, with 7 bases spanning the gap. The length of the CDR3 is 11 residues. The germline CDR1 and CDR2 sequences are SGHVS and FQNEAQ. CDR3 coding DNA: TGTGCCAGCAGCTTCAGTGAGGAAGCTTTCTTT. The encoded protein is CASSFSEEAFF. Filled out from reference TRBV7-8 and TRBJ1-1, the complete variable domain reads GAGVSQSPRYKVAKRGQDVALRCDPISGHVSLFWYQQALGQGPEFLTYFQNEAQLDKSGLPSDRFFAERPEGSVSTLKIQRTQQEDSAVYLCASSFSEEAFFGQGTRLTVV.

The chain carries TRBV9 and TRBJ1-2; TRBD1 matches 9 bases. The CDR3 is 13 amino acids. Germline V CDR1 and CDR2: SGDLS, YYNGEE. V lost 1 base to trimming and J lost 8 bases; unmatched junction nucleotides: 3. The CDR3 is CASSVTGGWGYTF. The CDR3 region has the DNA TGTGCCAGCAGCGTAACAGGGGGCTGGGGCTACACCTTC. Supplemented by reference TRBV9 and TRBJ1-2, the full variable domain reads DSGVTQTPKHLITATGQRVTLRCSPRSGDLSVYWYQQSLDQGLQFLIQYYNGEERAKGNILERFSAQQFPDLHSELNLSSLELGDSALYFCASSVTGGWGYTFGSGTRLTVV.

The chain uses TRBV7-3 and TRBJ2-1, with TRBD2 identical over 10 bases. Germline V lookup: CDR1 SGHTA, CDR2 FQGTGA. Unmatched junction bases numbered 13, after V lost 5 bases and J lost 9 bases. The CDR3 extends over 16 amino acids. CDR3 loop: CASSAHQAGGRAEQFF. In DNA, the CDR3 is TGTGCCAGCAGCGCTCACCAAGCGGGGGGGCGGGCTGAGCAGTTCTTC.

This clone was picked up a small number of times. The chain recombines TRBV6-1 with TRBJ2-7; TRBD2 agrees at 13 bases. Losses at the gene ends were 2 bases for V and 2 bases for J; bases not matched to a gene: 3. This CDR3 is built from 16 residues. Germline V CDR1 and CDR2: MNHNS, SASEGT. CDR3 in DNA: TGTGCCAGCAGTGAATGGACTAGCGGGGGAGCCTACGAGCAGTACTTC. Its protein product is CASSEWTSGGAYEQYF.

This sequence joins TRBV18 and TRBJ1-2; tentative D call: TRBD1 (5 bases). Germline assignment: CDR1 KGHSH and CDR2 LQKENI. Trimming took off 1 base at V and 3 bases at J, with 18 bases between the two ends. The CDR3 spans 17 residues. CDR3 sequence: CASSPLGTGFGDYGYTF. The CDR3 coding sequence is TGTGCCAGCTCACCACTCGGGACGGGTTTTGGGGACTATGGCTACACCTTC.

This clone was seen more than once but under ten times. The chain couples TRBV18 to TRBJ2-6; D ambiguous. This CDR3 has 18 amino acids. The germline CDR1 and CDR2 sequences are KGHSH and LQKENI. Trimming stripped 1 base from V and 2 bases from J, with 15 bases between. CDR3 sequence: CASSPLVLFRPGANVLTF. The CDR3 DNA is TGTGCCAGCTCACCACTGGTTTTATTCCGCCCTGGGGCCAACGTCCTGACTTTC.

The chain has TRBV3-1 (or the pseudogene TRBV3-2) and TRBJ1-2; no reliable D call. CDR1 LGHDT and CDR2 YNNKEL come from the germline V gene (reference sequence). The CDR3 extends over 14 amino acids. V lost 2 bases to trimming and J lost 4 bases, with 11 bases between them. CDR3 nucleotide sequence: TGTGCCAGCAGCCAACAAAGCGGACTCTATGGCTACACCTTC. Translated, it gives CASSQQSGLYGYTF.

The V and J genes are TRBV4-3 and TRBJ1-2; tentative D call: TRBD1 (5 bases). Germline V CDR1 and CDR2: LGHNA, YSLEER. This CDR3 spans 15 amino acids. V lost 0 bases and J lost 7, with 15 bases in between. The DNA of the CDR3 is TGCGCCAGCAGCCAAGAGACCCAGGGCAAAGGTGGCTACACCTTC. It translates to CASSQETQGKGGYTF.

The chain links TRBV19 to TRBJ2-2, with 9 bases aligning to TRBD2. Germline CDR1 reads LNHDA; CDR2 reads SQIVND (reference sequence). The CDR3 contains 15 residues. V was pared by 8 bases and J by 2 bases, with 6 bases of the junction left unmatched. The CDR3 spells CASRGAGGNTGELFF. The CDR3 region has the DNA TGTGCCAGTCGGGGAGCGGGGGGCAACACCGGGGAGCTGTTTTTT.

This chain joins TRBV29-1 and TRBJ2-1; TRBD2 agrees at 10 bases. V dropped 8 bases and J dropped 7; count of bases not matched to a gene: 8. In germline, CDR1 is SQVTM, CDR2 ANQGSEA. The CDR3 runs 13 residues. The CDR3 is CSTTGTSVNEQFF. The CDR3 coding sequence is TGCAGCACCACCGGGACTAGCGTAAATGAGCAGTTCTTC.

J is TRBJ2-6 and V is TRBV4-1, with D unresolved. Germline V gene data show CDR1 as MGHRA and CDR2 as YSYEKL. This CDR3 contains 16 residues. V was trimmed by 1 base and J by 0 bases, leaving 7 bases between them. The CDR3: CASSQAVASGANVLTF. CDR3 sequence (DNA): TGCGCCAGCAGCCAAGCAGTCGCCTCTGGGGCCAACGTCCTGACTTTC.

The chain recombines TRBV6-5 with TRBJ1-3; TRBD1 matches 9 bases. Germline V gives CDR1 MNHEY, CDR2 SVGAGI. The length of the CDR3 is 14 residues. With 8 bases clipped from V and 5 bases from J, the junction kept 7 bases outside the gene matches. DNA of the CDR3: TGTGCCAGCGAAAGCGGGACAGGGCGAAACACCATATATTTT. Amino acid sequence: CASESGTGRNTIYF.